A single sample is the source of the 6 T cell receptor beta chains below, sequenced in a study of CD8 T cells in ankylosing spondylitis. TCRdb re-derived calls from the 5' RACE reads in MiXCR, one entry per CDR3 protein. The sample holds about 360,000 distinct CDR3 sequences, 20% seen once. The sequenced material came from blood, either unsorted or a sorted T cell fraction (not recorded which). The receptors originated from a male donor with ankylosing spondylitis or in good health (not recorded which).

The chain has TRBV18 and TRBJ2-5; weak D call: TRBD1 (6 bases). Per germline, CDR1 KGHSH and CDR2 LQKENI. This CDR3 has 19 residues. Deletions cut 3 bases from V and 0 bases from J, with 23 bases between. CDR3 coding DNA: TGTGCCAGCTCACCTCGGGTCGGGACAAGTAACTACCACCAAGAGACCCAGTACTTC. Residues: CASSPRVGTSNYHQETQYF.

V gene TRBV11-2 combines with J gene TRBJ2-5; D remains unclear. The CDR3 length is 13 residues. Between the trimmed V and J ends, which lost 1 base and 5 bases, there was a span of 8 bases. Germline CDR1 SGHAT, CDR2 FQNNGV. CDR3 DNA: TGTGCCAGCAGCTTAGTTATCGTGGAGACCCAGTACTTC. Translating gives CASSLVIVETQYF.

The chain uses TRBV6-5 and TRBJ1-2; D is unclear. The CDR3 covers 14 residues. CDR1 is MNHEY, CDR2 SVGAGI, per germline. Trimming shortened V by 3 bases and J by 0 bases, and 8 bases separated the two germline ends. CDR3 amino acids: CASSYSASNYGYTF. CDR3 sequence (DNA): TGTGCCAGCAGTTATTCAGCCTCTAACTATGGCTACACCTTC.

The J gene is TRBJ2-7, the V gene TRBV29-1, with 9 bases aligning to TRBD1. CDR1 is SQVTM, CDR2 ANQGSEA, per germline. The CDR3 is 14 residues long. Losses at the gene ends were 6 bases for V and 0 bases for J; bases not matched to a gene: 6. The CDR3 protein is CSVSDRGVSYEQYF. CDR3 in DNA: TGCAGCGTGTCTGACAGGGGGGTCTCCTACGAGCAGTACTTC.

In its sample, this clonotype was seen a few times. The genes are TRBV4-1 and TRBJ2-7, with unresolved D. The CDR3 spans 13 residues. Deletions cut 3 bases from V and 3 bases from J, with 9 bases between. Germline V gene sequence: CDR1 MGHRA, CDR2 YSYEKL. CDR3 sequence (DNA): TGCGCCAGCAGCCAGGGTTACTACTACGAGCAGTACTTC. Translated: CASSQGYYYEQYF.

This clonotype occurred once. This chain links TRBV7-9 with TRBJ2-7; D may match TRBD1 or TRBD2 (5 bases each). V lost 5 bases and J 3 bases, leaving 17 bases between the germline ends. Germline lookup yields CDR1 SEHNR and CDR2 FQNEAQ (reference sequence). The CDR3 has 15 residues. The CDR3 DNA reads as TGTGCCAGCAGCCGGGGATCCCTGGACATCTACGAGCAGTACTTC. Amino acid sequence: CASSRGSLDIYEQYF.